The sequence of this T cell receptor beta chain was determined in a study of T cell changes during pregnancy in multiple sclerosis. TCRdb keeps only in-frame clones here, not all; method: immunoSEQ multiplex PCR. This sample has 40,000 to 55,000 clones, with around 93% found just once. CDR1 and CDR2 from the germline V gene are MNHNY and SVGAGI (reference sequence). J lost 4 bases, V lost 7 bases, and 7 bases had no gene match. The CDR3 spans 15 residues. This TCR was recovered from a female donor with multiple sclerosis, enrolled in a pregnancy study. Sample: CD8+ T cells from peripheral blood mononuclear cells, taken in the first trimester of pregnancy. The V and J genes are TRBV6-6 and TRBJ1-5, with 10 bases that match TRBD1. This chain's CDR3 is CASTFSGQGNQPQHF. The CDR3 DNA reads as TGTGCCAGCACCTTCTCGGGACAGGGGAATCAGCCCCAGCATTTT.